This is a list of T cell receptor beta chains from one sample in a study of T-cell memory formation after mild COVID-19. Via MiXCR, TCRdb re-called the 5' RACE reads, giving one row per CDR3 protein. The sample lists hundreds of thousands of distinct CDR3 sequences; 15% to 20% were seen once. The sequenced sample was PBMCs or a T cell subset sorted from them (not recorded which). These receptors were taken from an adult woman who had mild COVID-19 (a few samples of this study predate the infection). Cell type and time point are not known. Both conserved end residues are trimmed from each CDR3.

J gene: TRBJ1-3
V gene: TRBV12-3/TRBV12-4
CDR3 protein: ASGPTGVGNTIY

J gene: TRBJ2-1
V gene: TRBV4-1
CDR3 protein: ASSQVGVGSYNEQF

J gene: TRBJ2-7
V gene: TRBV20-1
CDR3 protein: SARDRGETRLYEQY

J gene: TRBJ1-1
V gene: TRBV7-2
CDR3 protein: ASSSPSMNTEAF

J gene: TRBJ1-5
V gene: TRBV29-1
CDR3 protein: SVAAGGDQPQH

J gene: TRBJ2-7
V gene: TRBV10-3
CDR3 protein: AIGASKNYYEQY

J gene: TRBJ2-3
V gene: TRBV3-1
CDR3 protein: ASSQVGLGPDTQY

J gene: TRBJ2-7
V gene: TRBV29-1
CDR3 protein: SVESRDGGYEQY

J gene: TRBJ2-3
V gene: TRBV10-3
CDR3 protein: AIRDRGRSTDTQY

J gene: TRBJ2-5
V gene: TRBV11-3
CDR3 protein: ASSQTYAQY

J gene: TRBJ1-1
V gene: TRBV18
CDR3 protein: ASSPPGQGNTEAF

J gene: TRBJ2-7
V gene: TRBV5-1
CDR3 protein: ASSRGQATYEQY

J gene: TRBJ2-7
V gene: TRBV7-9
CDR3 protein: ASSLVDGDYEQY

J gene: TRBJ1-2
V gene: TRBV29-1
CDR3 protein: SVEESGRYGYT

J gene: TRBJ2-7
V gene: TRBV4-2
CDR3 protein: ASSQEQGASYYEQY

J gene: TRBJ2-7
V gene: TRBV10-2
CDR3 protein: ASRPGDSYEQY

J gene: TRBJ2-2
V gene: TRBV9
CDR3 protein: ASSVARPGTGELF

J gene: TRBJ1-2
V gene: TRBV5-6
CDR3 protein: ASSLIQGKDGYT

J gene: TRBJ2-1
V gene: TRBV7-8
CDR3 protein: ASSPGGGGLKNEQF

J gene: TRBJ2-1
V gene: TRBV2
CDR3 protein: ATQLAGGSYNEQF

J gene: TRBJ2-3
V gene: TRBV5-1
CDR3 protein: ASSLTPSGEKDTQY

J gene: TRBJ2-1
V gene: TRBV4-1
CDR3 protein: ASSLKRVGSLSYNEQF